This T cell receptor beta chain was captured in a study of T cell repertoires in cytomegalovirus infection. The overall study: Both recently identified HLA-C-restricted and well-studied HLA-B-restricted CMV epitopes were used in the study. TCR beta signatures that were public indicated CMV infection and matching HLA type.

TCRdb reprocessed the reads with MiXCR, giving one entry per CDR3 protein. Of roughly 920,000 distinct CDR3 sequences listed, around 32% are singletons. J gave up 8 bases and V 3 bases, and 10 bases lay outside the gene matches. CDR3 length: 15 amino acids. Per germline, CDR1 MNHNS and CDR2 SASEGT. As concerns this clonotype: Its matching antigen is unknown.

The study's findings and limits: Dominant in the ex vivo response were TCR beta clonotypes restricted by HLA-C and specific for CMV. The cumulative frequency of public TCR beta families identified carriers of CMV plus the relevant HLA.

This specimen consisted of cultured CD8+ T cells from PBMCs, obtained from culture after CMV antigen stimulation. This clonotype originated in a human donor in good health (CMV status not recorded). Some clones in this sample may be carry-over from other donors' samples. The gene calls are TRBV6-1 and TRBJ1-2, with TRBD1 identical over 9 bases. The CDR3 DNA reads as TGTGCCAGCAGTGATTTTGTAGGGACAGGGCAAGGCTACACCTTC. Its protein product is CASSDFVGTGQGYTF.